This TCR beta chain was captured in a study of regulatory T cells in long-lasting Graves disease. Regarding time point: newly diagnosed GD, antithyroid drugs for less than 3 months. Extracted RNA from PBMCs served as the source of the TCR library. This clonotype was picked up many times. Arm-PCR of CDR3 regions with iRepertoire HTBI primers generated TCR beta libraries. Via MiXCR, TCRdb re-called the multiplex PCR reads, giving one row per CDR3 protein. The sample has about 500,000 distinct CDR3 sequences, around 15% seen once. Germline V CDR1 and CDR2: MDHEN, SYDVKM. This CDR3 is built from 16 residues. Trimming removed 3 bases from V and 4 bases from J; junction bases left unmatched: 6. These data were likewise used in another study, on T cells in Graves' hyperthyroidism and ophthalmopathy. That source reports: Calling Graves' hyperthyroidism stable meant ophthalmopathy did not progress within 18 months. Carried out on the TCR CDR3, a first-round RT-PCR used the HTBI primer set. Most thyroid clonotypes with frequency above 0.001 were detected in blood.

V gene TRBV28 combines with J gene TRBJ2-1; 10 positions match TRBD1. This specimen was peripheral blood mononuclear cells (PBMCs), taken at new diagnosis, from a patient treated with antithyroid drugs. This sequence was found in a man aged 40-50 years with Graves disease. CDR3 DNA sequence: TGTGCCAGCAGTTTTCATCGGACAGGGGGATACAATGAGCAGTTCTTC. Protein: CASSFHRTGGYNEQFF.